This T cell receptor (beta chain) was captured by sequencing in a study of cytomegalovirus exposure and HLA in healthy donors. Study context: A data release that came early held roughly 80 million unique TCRs from HLA-typed donors.

As to this clone: Antigen specificity is unknown.

General observations from the study: Later analysis showed most CMV-associated TCR beta chains appearing HLA-restricted. The productive fraction for most TCR beta V segments was about 87% or about 30% in an earlier analysis.

CDR3 length: 19 amino acids. J lost 0 bases, V lost 3 bases, and 12 bases had no gene match. The germline V gene has CDR1 MDHEN and CDR2 SYDVKM. PCR amplification relied on 60 Vbeta primers (plus 13 Jbeta primers). Sequenced by immunoSEQ multiplex PCR; TCRdb stores in-frame clones only, minus some. The sample includes 100,000 to 150,000 clones, about 83% of them seen just once. The sequencing input was PBMCs. This TCR derives from a woman in her twenties or thirties in good health and CMV-seronegative. The gene calls are TRBV28 and TRBJ2-3; 10 bases align to TRBD2. The CDR3 spells CASSFQRAGGPDSTDTQYF. The DNA of the CDR3 is TGTGCCAGCAGTTTTCAGAGAGCGGGAGGGCCGGATAGCACAGATACGCAGTATTTT.